This T cell receptor beta chain derives from a study of T cells in Graves' hyperthyroidism and ophthalmopathy (dated by TCRdb to about 2019). With respect to the entire study: Peripheral blood samples were taken at the time of initial diagnosis, prior to any treatment. In addition, the study compared T-cell repertoires in thyroid tissue and in blood from about six Graves' hyperthyroidism patients. To identify TCR V-J signatures that set the groups apart, the researchers used a discovery cohort of 100 patients, made up of approximately 43 with Graves' ophthalmopathy and some 55 with stable Graves' hyperthyroidism. The roughly 91 discovery patients were randomly split 7:3 into training and test sets. The paper reports TCR Vbeta CDR3 sequencing of more than 120 peripheral blood samples: under 45 ophthalmopathy, under 85 hyperthyroidism and around 17 progressor patients. Following sampling, methimazole starting at 30 mg daily was given to hyperthyroidism patients, and high-dose intravenous methylprednisolone was given to ophthalmopathy patients. Prospective prediction of ophthalmopathy was tested in an independent validation cohort consisting of some 19 hyperthyroidism patients and 17 patients who later progressed to ophthalmopathy.

Study-wide conclusions, independent of this receptor: Sample size was not statistically predetermined, and investigators were not blinded to group allocation. During validation, the model predicted progression to ophthalmopathy a median of roughly 7.1 months ahead of onset, with approximately 71% sensitivity and under 85% specificity. Ophthalmopathy was separated from stable hyperthyroidism by a 13 V-J signature model, with 85% to 90% sensitivity and 81% to 82% specificity obtained in cross-validation and 80%/75% obtained in testing. Most expanded thyroid clonotypes (frequency above 0.001) were also found in blood, which suggests that blood repertoires may mirror thyroid immune responses.

The TCR beta CDR3 regions were amplified from the RNA transcripts. A first-round RT-PCR of the TCR CDR3 used the HTBI primer set with the Qiagen OneStep RT-PCR kit. Libraries were constructed in a second round of multiplex PCR, after which size selection and purification were performed. Sequencing of the libraries was done on an Illumina HiSeq2000 using paired-end 100 bp reads. The source study handled its data this way. Raw data were processed with SOAPnuke, discarding reads with adapters, uncalled bases, mean Phred below 15, or no exact constant-primer or identifier match. COPE v1.2.5 was used to merge the high-quality paired reads, and each unique nucleotide sequence was defined as a clonotype. MiTCR v1.1 was used to align clonotypes to the IMGT TRBV, TRBD and TRBJ reference segments. Analysis was restricted to V-J combinations with a frequency above 0.0001, which covered roughly 99% of repertoires. A TCS score was defined as the ratio between F50 (clonal expansion) and ExV (chaos), using BLOSUM62-based TCRdist between CDR3 peptides within each V-J. Welch's t-statistics and random forest reduced some 510 V-J features to fewer than 15, which were used in a naive Bayes classifier (R e1071). The public reads were reanalyzed by TCRdb: fastp trimming at Q25, MiXCR alignment, in-frame beta chains only. Every entry covers one CDR3 protein and lists the most common genes and DNA from its rows. TCRdb's processing, not the study's, gives the V and J calls here. The sample profile shows hundreds of thousands of distinct CDR3 sequences; approximately 18% of them were found once. The ten largest account for 16% of the sample.

V is clipped by 0 bases and J by 7 bases, and the sequence between their germline boundaries is 11 bases long. The germline V gene (reference sequence) gives CDR1 as DFQATT and CDR2 as SNEGSKA. Its CDR3 holds 13 amino acids, cysteine through phenylalanine. Here the CDR3 DNA is all that survives: 39 bases in frame from base 1. Hyperthyroidism patients were newly diagnosed, with disease duration under 2 months, and aged 18 to 65 years. Any patient with an uncontrolled infection, another autoimmune disease, pregnancy or lactation was excluded. Clinical symptoms, serum thyroxine and TRAb, thyroid ultrasound, and orbital computed tomography formed the basis for the diagnoses. Blood from progressor patients was drawn when they were first diagnosed with hyperthyroidism, before any ophthalmopathy symptoms appeared. PBMCs were separated from about 10 ml of fresh peripheral blood using Ficoll-Paque density gradient centrifugation. Progressor patients were initially diagnosed with Graves' hyperthyroidism and developed ophthalmopathy during follow-up. Total RNA was extracted using Trizol reagent, and RNA quality was assessed on an Agilent 2100 Bioanalyzer.

This clonotype was found a few times. The antigen it recognizes is unknown. Per-base qualities were not stored, and no clone one base away is much larger. Sequencing was done on a sample of blood. The V and J genes are TRBV20-1 and TRBJ2-3, with the D gene possibly TRBD1 or TRBD2, each one fitting 5 bases. The source is a woman aged 45 to 65 with Graves' hyperthyroidism that later progressed to Graves' ophthalmopathy. The bases are TGCAGTGCTAGAGATCGGGGCTCGAATACGCAGTATTTT. It specifies CSARDRGSNTQYF.